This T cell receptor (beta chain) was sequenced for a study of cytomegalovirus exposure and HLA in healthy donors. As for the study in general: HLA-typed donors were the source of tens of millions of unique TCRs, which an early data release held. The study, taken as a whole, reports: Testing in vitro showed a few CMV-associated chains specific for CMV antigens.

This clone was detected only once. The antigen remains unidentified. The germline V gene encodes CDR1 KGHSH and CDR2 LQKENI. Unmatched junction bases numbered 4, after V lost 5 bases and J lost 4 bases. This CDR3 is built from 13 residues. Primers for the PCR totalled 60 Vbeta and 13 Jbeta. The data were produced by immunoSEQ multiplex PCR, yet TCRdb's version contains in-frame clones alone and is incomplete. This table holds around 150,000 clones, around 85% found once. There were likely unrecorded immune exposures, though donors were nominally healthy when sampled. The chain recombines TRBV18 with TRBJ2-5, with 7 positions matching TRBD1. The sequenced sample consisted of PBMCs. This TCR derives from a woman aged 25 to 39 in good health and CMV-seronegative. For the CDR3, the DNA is TGTGCCAGCTCATCATCAGGGGGAGAGACCCAGTACTTC. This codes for CASSSSGGETQYF.